This T cell receptor (beta chain) was sequenced during a study of control samples from healthy donors and cancer patients. Germline V CDR1 and CDR2: MNHNY, SVGAGI (reference sequence). Trimming pared 5 bases from V and 5 bases from J, leaving 13 bases between. CDR3 length equals 14 residues. Sequencing was performed with immunoSEQ multiplex PCR; in TCRdb, only in-frame clones are kept and a portion is missing. This sample has about 190,000 clones; about 89% occur once, and the top ten carry less than 2%. The sample consisted of blood. The chain carries TRBV6-6 and TRBJ1-3, with D maybe TRBD1 (6 bases). This clonotype was obtained from a man younger than 40 in good health. CDR3: CASSLRTDRNTIYF. DNA for the CDR3: TGTGCCAGCAGTCTTAGGACAGACCGAAACACCATATATTTT.